Included here is one TCR beta chain sequence, with context. Generated by immunoSEQ multiplex PCR, the TCRdb table keeps only in-frame clones and is missing some. The sample has 40,000 to 45,000 clones; approximately 94% are singletons. The ends were cut back, 1 base at V and 4 bases at J, with 8 bases in the middle. Germline loops: CDR1 SGHVS, CDR2 FQNEAQ. The CDR3 length is 15 residues. This sample was included in a study of T cell changes during pregnancy in multiple sclerosis. The sequenced sample was peripheral blood, obtained in the third trimester of pregnancy. This sequence joins TRBV7-8 and TRBJ1-6; D gene ambiguous. The TCR originated in a female donor with multiple sclerosis, enrolled in a pregnancy study. CDR3 sequence (DNA): TGTGCCAGCAGCTTAGTACCGCAGTATAATTCACCCCTCCACTTT. Translating it yields CASSLVPQYNSPLHF.